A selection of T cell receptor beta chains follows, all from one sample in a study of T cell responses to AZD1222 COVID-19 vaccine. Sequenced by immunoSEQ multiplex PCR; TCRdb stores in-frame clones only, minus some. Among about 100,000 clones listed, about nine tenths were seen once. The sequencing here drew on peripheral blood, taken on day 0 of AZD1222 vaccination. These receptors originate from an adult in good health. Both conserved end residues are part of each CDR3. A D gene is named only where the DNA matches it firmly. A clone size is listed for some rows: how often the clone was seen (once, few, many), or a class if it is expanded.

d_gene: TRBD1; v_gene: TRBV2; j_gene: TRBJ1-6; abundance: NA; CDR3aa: CASSEMGTENSPLHF; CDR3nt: TGTGCCAGCAGTGAAATGGGGACAGAAAATTCACCCCTCCACTTT
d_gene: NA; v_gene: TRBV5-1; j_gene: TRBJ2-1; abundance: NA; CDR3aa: CASRGGDSYNEQFF; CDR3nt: TGCGCCAGCAGAGGAGGCGACTCCTACAATGAGCAGTTCTTC
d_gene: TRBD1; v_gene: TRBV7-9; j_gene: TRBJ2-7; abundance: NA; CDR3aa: CASSRQGYEQYF; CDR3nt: TGTGCCAGCAGCCGACAGGGCTACGAGCAGTACTTC
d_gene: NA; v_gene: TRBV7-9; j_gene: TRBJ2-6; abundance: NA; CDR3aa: CSNGWGAGANVLTF; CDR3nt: TGTTCGAACGGGTGGGGTGCTGGGGCCAACGTCCTGACTTTC
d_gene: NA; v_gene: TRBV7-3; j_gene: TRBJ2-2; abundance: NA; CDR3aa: CASRAGFNTGELFF; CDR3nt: TGTGCCAGCAGGGCAGGGTTTAACACCGGGGAGCTGTTTTTT
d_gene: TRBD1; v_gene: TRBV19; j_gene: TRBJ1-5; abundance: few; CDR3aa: CASTVTWDRVQPQHF; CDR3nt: TGTGCCAGTACCGTGACTTGGGACAGGGTGCAGCCCCAGCATTTT
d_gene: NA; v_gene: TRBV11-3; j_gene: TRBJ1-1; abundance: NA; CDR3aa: CASSLEARTGLVWVNTEAFF; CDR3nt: TGTGCCAGCAGCTTAGAGGCTAGGACGGGATTAGTTTGGGTCAACACTGAAGCTTTCTTT
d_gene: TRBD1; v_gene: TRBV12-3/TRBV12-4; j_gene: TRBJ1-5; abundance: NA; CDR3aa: CASSRDRYQPQHF; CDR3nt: TGTGCCAGCAGCCGGGACAGATATCAGCCCCAGCATTTT
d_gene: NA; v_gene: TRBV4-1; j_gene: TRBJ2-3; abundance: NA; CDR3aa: CASSQTGALLTDTQYF; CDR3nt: TGCGCCAGCAGTCAGACCGGGGCGCTTCTTACAGATACGCAGTATTTT
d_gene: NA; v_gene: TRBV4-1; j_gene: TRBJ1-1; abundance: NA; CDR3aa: CASSALGRSNTEAFF; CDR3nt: TGCGCCAGCAGCGCCCTGGGACGGTCGAACACTGAAGCTTTCTTT
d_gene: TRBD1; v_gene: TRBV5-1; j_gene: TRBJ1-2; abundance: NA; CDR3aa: CASSLEGAANYGYTF; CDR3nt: TGCGCCAGCAGCTTGGAGGGGGCGGCGAACTATGGCTACACCTTC
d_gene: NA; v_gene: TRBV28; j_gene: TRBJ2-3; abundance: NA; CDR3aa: CASSLSAEQDTQYF; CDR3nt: TGTGCCAGCAGTCTTTCCGCAGAACAAGATACGCAGTATTTT
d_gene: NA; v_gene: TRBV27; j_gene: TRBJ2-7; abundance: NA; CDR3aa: CASSLGWPYEQYF; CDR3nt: TGTGCCAGCAGTTTGGGCTGGCCCTACGAGCAGTACTTC
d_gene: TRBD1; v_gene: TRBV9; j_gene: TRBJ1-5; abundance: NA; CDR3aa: CASSAGGREDNQPQHF; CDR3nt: TGTGCCAGCAGCGCAGGGGGTAGGGAGGACAATCAGCCCCAGCATTTT
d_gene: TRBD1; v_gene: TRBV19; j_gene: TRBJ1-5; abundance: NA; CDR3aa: CASSIEQGENQPQHF; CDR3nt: TGTGCCAGTAGTATAGAGCAGGGGGAAAATCAGCCCCAGCATTTT
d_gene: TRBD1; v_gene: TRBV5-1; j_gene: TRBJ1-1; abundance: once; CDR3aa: CASSYTTGGRTEAFF; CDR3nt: TGCGCCAGCAGCTATACGACAGGGGGAAGAACTGAAGCTTTCTTT